These 2 T cell receptor beta chains were all obtained from the same sample, sequenced in a study of blood T cell repertoires in COVID-19. Libraries were prepared by immunoSEQ multiplex PCR; TCRdb keeps only in-frame clonotypes and omits some of them. Of about 180,000 clones listed, approximately 83% are singletons. Sequencing was performed on peripheral blood. Source of these receptors: a woman in her thirties or forties with COVID-19, enrolled during active disease.

This sequence joins TRBV7-9 and TRBJ1-4, with 7 bases identical to TRBD1. The CDR3 covers 15 residues. The germline V gene encodes CDR1 SEHNR and CDR2 FQNEAQ (reference sequence). V shed 4 bases, J shed 1 base, and the junction held 3 bases outside the gene matches. CDR3 in amino acids: CASSSQGGTNEKLFF. The DNA for the CDR3 is TGTGCCAGCAGCTCCCAGGGGGGAACTAATGAAAAACTGTTTTTT. Complete variable domain (other parts from reference TRBV7-9 and TRBJ1-4): DTGVSQNPRHKITKRGQNVTFRCDPISEHNRLYWYRQTLGQGPEFLTYFQNEAQLEKSRLLSDRFSAERPKGSFSTLEIQRTEQGDSAMYLCASSSQGGTNEKLFFGSGTQLSVL.

The rearrangement joins TRBV10-3 to TRBJ1-2, with D maybe TRBD1 (5 bases). This CDR3 is 13 amino acids long. Germline values: CDR1 ENHRY, CDR2 SYGVKD. V was pared by 2 bases and J by 5 bases, with 9 bases between. The chain's CDR3 is CAISETGRYGYTF. CDR3 in DNA: TGTGCCATCAGTGAGACAGGACGGTATGGCTACACCTTC.